A selection of T cell receptor beta chains follows, all from one sample in a study of molecular identifiers for immune sequencing clone quantification. One entry per CDR3 protein results from TCRdb running MiXCR on the PCR reads. The sample comprises about 630,000 distinct CDR3 sequences, about 25% of which are singletons, and about 0.84% rests with the top ten. The sequencing sample was made of naive CD8+ T cells from blood, with Jurkat cell RNA spiked in. Receptors were obtained from a human donor in good health. Some libraries in this study had Jurkat cell RNA spiked in. Both conserved end residues are trimmed from each CDR3. D genes are given only for firm matches.

>TRBD1|13|TRBV7-2
AGSPGTGNPYEQY
>NA|12|TRBV19
ASSTRSGTGELF
>NA|14|TRBV6-2/TRBV6-3
ASSPRPVSGANVLT
>NA|13|TRBV7-3
ASSLGVGAGTEAF
>NA|11|TRBV7-9
ASSLETRNEQF
>NA|10|TRBV20-1
NAQGAYNEQF
>TRBD2|11|TRBV30
AWSVLTSGEQY
>NA|12|TRBV28
ASSSSPGGNIQY
>NA|12|TRBV3-1
ASSQELLGTEQY
>NA|13|TRBV10-3
AISEVAATNGKLF
>TRBD2|15|TRBV5-1
ASSLGILAGGGDTQY
>TRBD1|12|TRBV5-1
ASSSWDRPYEQY
>NA|15|TRBV30
AWSAYKKGSGANVLT
>NA|10|TRBV11-2
ASSLDIIKQF
>NA|16|TRBV4-2
ASSQDQRGQGSGNTIY
>NA|13|TRBV18
ASSQTGRALDTQY
>NA|13|TRBV20-1
SARDWRGSNEKLF
>NA|10|TRBV6-1
ASSPVGAKTF
>TRBD1|12|TRBV15
ATSRRTGAETQY
>TRBD2|11|TRBV2
AAGERAYNEQF
>TRBD1|11|TRBV9
ASSGGTDEKLF
>NA|14|TRBV15
ATSRDRSSRAYEQY
>NA|13|TRBV4-2
ASSRTYATNEKLF
>NA|11|TRBV6-5
ASSYSVRVEQY
>NA|12|TRBV19
ASSILSAEPEQF
>NA|12|TRBV27
ASSFGGTGNTIY
>NA|12|TRBV24-1
ATSDPGVPYEQY
>NA|13|TRBV6-2/TRBV6-3
ASSPLGGDSYEQY
>TRBD2|9|TRBV27
ASIPRETQE
>NA|15|TRBV5-3
ASSQVGAGAEEETQY
>TRBD1|11|TRBV20-1
SATDRADSPLH
>NA|11|TRBV6-2/TRBV6-3
ASGETFNYGYT
>TRBD1|15|TRBV4-3
ASSQDVGTGVAYEQY
>TRBD2|13|TRBV7-8
ASSPWAGVKYEQY
>NA|13|TRBV4-2
ASSQDDAGYNEQF
>NA|14|TRBV2
ASSEGGGARTDTQY
>TRBD1|13|TRBV12-3/TRBV12-4
ASSPLGGRTGELF
>NA|12|TRBV11-3
ASSIRDGQGTQY
>NA|12|TRBV27
ASSLSGGSYEQY
>NA|11|TRBV20-1
SATGDSAYEQY
>TRBD1|14|TRBV12-3/TRBV12-4
ASSPFIVRGQTEAF
>NA|15|TRBV7-6
ASSLVRSHPYTRELF
>NA|13|TRBV4-3
ASSQDKAATGTQY
>TRBD1|12|TRBV12-3/TRBV12-4
ASRMTGSEEKLF
>NA|11|TRBV7-9
ASSLEANAEAF
>TRBD1|14|TRBV4-1
ASSQLGTGGVYEQY
>NA|13|TRBV12-3/TRBV12-4
ASLGLGQGRTEAF
>TRBD2|15|TRBV27
ASSLVLPGGANNEQF
>NA|13|TRBV7-8
ASSLGGGSQETQY
>NA|13|TRBV19
ASKPRDSYTGELF
>NA|13|TRBV4-1
ASSQDYRSFYGYT
>NA|11|TRBV7-8
ATGVGREYEQY
>NA|14|TRBV7-9
ASSLAQTPAGYEQY
>TRBD2|13|TRBV7-3
ASSPMSGTYNEQF
>NA|13|TRBV20-1
SASLLKGSGTEAF
>NA|11|TRBV4-3
ASSQDRVAEAF
>NA|12|TRBV7-6
ASSLQETGNTIY
>NA|16|TRBV29-1
SVEGDLVKGGSYNERF
>TRBD1|15|TRBV5-3
ASSHSWGDRDPYEQY
>NA|13|TRBV2
ASSEIGSKLGEQY